These 13 T cell receptor beta chains were sequenced from one sample in a study of cytomegalovirus exposure and HLA in healthy donors. PCR used 60 Vbeta primers and 13 Jbeta primers. TCRdb keeps only in-frame clones here, not all; method: immunoSEQ multiplex PCR. Seen here are 150,000 to 200,000 clones, more than 65% observed once, and the top ten hold approximately 4.4%. The sequenced sample consisted of PBMCs. These receptors all come from a man aged 18-30 years in good health and CMV-seropositive.

This chain joins TRBV9 and TRBJ2-1; 7 bases align to TRBD2. The CDR3 extends over 14 amino acids. Germline lookup yields CDR1 SGDLS and CDR2 YYNGEE. Trimming took 6 bases from V and 7 from J; bases not matched to a gene: 10. The CDR3 reads CASTPSGAMNEQFF. Written as DNA, the CDR3 is TGTGCCAGCACCCCAAGCGGGGCAATGAATGAGCAGTTCTTC.

The J gene is TRBJ2-7, the V gene TRBV4-1, with D uncertain. Trimming took off 3 bases at V and 3 bases at J, with 9 bases between the two ends. Germline loops: CDR1 MGHRA, CDR2 YSYEKL. The CDR3 loop spans 13 amino acids. The CDR3 reads CASSHTLGYEQYV. DNA of the CDR3: TGCGCCAGCAGCCATACTCTAGGCTACGAGCAGTACGTC.

The chain couples TRBV4-1 to TRBJ1-6, with TRBD1 matching 10 bases. This CDR3 contains 16 residues. CDR1 is MGHRA and CDR2 is YSYEKL in the germline V gene. The J segment lost 7 bases and the V segment lost 5 bases, leaving 8 bases of the junction unmatched. CDR3 nucleotides: TGCGCCAGCAGCACGCTCTGGACAGGGGGGAATTCACCCCTCCACTTT. This codes for CASSTLWTGGNSPLHF.

The chain links TRBV28 to TRBJ1-5, with 9 bases lining up with TRBD1. The CDR3 totals 16 residues. The V segment lost 1 base and the J segment 7 bases; nucleotides outside the gene matches: 8. The germline V gene has CDR1 MDHEN and CDR2 SYDVKM. The CDR3 protein is CASSLSYRGLRQPQHF. The CDR3 nucleotides read TGTGCCAGCAGTTTATCCTACAGGGGGCTTCGACAGCCCCAGCATTTT. Together with reference TRBV28 and TRBJ1-5, the CDR3 gives the full variable domain: DVKVTQSSRYLVKRTGEKVFLECVQDMDHENMFWYRQDPGLGLRLIYFSYDVKMKEKGDIPEGYSVSREKKERFSLILESASTNQTSMYLCASSLSYRGLRQPQHFGDGTRLSIL.

The chain uses TRBV19 and TRBJ1-4; unclear D gene. Germline CDR1 and CDR2: LNHDA and SQIVND (reference sequence). V lost 4 bases and J 8 bases, leaving 11 bases between the germline ends. The CDR3 runs 13 residues. CDR3 in DNA: TGTGCCAGTAGTAACCGGGAGAGGGAAAAACTGTTTTTT. It translates to CASSNREREKLFF.

This clone came up once. CDR3 DNA: TGTGCCAGCAGCCCCGCGGAGTCTGCGCTGTTTTTT. It codes for CASSPAESALFF. V is TRBV9 and J is TRBJ2-2; D not resolved. Trimming took 4 bases from V and 13 from J, leaving 14 bases between them. CDR1 is SGDLS, CDR2 YYNGEE, per germline. This CDR3 contains 12 residues.

This clone turned up a few times. The chain couples TRBV5-4 to TRBJ2-1, with D possibly being TRBD2 (6 bases). Germline values: CDR1 SGHNT, CDR2 YYREEE (reference sequence). Trimming pared 0 bases from V and 6 bases from J, leaving 7 bases between. The CDR3 has 13 residues. CDR3 in DNA: TGTGCCAGCAGCTTGGTGGGGGGCAATGAGCAGTTCTTC. Translation: CASSLVGGNEQFF.

The chain links TRBV27 to TRBJ2-1; D is possibly TRBD2 (5 bases). Germline V gives CDR1 MNHEY, CDR2 SMNVEV (reference sequence). The CDR3 has 11 amino acids. V lost 6 bases and J lost 15, with 15 bases in between. Written as DNA, the CDR3 is TGTGCCAGCAGAAGCGGACTTGGATCGTTCTTC. The encoded protein is CASRSGLGSFF.

The chain links TRBV2 to TRBJ1-2; 7 bases fit TRBD1. The V and J ends lost 3 bases and 2 bases, in that order; junction bases with no gene match: 0. The germline gives CDR1 SNHLY, CDR2 FYNNEI. The CDR3 runs to 13 residues. The CDR3 loop reads CASSDRGNYGYTF. DNA of the CDR3: TGTGCCAGCAGTGACAGGGGGAACTATGGCTACACCTTC.

The chain is built from TRBV27 and TRBJ2-3; possible D gene TRBD1, 6 bases. Per germline, CDR1 MNHEY and CDR2 SMNVEV (reference sequence). Trimming took off 6 bases at V and 5 bases at J, with 18 bases between the two ends. The CDR3 sequence is 15 residues long. The CDR3 loop reads CASSYTGFQGDTQYF. DNA of the CDR3: TGTGCCAGCAGCTATACAGGGTTCCAGGGAGATACGCAGTATTTT.

The chain is built from TRBV20-1 and TRBJ1-2; D not certain. Between the trimmed V and J ends, which lost 6 bases and 5 bases, there was a span of 10 bases. The CDR3 has 11 residues. CDR1 is DFQATT, CDR2 SNEGSKA, per germline (reference sequence). The chain's CDR3 is CSAMTRYGYTF. The DNA of the CDR3 is TGCAGTGCGATGACACGATATGGCTACACCTTC.

The V call is TRBV28, the J call TRBJ1-1, with D unresolved. Trimming took off 2 bases at V and 4 bases at J, with 8 bases between the two ends. Germline CDR1 MDHEN, CDR2 SYDVKM. This CDR3 spans 13 amino acids. CDR3 DNA sequence: TGTGCCAGCAGTTTACGGGGAGGCACTGAAGCTTTCTTT. Encoded protein: CASSLRGGTEAFF.

V usage is TRBV30 and J usage is TRBJ1-4; D is unresolved. Germline-derived CDR1 and CDR2 are GTSNPN and SVGIG (reference sequence). Trimming shortened V by 1 base and J by 4 bases, and 7 bases separated the two germline ends. The CDR3 consists of 13 residues. CDR3 sequence reads: CAWSAGFNEKLFF. CDR3 bases: TGTGCCTGGAGTGCCGGTTTTAATGAAAAACTGTTTTTT.